The source of this T cell receptor (beta chain) is a study of control samples from healthy donors and cancer patients. Clones were sequenced by immunoSEQ multiplex PCR, and TCRdb holds only the in-frame ones, with some missing. In the table there are approximately 110,000 clones, about nine tenths of which are singletons. Looked up from germline, CDR1 is SGHVS and CDR2 is FQNEAQ. Trimming pared 5 bases from V and 7 bases from J, leaving 15 bases between. The CDR3 is made up of 14 amino acids. The V gene is TRBV7-8, the J gene TRBJ2-1; D gene uncertain. Sequenced input: blood. The TCR comes from a human donor in good health. The donor label of this sample is uncertain. The CDR3 protein is CASSPLVGMNEQFF. As DNA, the CDR3 is TGTGCCAGCAGCCCGCTCGTAGGCATGAATGAGCAGTTCTTC.